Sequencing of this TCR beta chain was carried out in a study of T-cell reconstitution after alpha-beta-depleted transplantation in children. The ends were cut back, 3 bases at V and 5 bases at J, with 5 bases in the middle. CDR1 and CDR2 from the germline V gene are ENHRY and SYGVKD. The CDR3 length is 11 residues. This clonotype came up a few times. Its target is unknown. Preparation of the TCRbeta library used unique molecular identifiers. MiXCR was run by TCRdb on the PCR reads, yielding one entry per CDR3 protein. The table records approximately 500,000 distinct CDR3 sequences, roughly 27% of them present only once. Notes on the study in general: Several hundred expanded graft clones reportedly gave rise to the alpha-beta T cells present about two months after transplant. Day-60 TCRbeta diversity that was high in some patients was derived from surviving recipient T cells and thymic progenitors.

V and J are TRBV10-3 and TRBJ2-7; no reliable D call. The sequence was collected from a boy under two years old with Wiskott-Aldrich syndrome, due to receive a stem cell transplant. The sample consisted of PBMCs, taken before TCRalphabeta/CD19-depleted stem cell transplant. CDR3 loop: CAISERNEQYF. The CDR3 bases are TGTGCCATCAGTGAAAGAAACGAGCAGTACTTC.